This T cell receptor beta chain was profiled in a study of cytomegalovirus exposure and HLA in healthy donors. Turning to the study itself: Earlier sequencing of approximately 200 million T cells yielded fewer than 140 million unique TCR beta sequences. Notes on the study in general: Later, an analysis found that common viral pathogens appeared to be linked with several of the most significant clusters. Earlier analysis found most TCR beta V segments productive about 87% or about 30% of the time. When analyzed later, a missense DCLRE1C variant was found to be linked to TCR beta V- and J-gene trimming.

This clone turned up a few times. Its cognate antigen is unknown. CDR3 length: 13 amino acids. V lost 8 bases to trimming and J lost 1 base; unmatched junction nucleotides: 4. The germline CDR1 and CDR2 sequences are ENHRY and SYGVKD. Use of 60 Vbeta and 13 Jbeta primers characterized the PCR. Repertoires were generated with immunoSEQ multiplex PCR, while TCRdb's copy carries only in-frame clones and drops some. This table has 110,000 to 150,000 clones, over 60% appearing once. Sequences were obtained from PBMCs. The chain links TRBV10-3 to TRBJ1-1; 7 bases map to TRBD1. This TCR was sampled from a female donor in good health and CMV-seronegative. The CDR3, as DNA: TGTGCCATCTCGGGACAGACGAACACTGAAGCTTTCTTT. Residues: CAISGQTNTEAFF.